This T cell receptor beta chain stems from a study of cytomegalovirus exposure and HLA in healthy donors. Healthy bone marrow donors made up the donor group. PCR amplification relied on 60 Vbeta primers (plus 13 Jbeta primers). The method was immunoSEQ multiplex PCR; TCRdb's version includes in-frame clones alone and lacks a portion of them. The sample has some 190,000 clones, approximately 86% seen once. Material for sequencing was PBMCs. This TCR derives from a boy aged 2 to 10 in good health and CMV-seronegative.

CDR3 residues: CASSPAAGLAGLSETQYF. In nucleotides, the CDR3 is TGCGCCAGCAGCCCAGCGGCCGGACTAGCGGGGTTATCAGAGACCCAGTACTTC. The V gene is TRBV5-1, the J gene TRBJ2-5, with 12 positions matching TRBD2. The junction had 14 bases not matched to a gene; V was cut back by 4 bases and J by 4 bases. Germline V lookup: CDR1 SGHRS, CDR2 YFSETQ. This CDR3 has 18 residues. The full variable domain, rest sourced from reference TRBV5-1 and TRBJ2-5, is KAGVTQTPRYLIKTRGQQVTLSCSPISGHRSVSWYQQTPGQGLQFLFEYFSETQRNKGNFPGRFSGRQFSNSRSEMNVSTLELGDSALYLCASSPAAGLAGLSETQYFGPGTRLLVL.